The next 24 T cell receptor beta chains were all read from a single sample in a study of blood T cell repertoires in COVID-19. Data came from immunoSEQ multiplex PCR; TCRdb stores just in-frame clones and leaves some out. This table holds around 250,000 clones, more than 85% found once. The sequencing sample was made of PBMCs or T cells enriched from blood (not recorded which). The receptors come from a woman aged 50 to 65 who had recovered from COVID-19.

V is TRBV7-6 and J is TRBJ2-3; D may be TRBD1 (6 bases). Trimming pared 7 bases from V and 6 bases from J, leaving 17 bases between. Germline V gives CDR1 SGHVS, CDR2 FNYEAQ. The CDR3 has 14 residues. The CDR3 loop is CASTKAVQGDTQYF. Written as DNA, the CDR3 is TGTGCCAGCACCAAGGCCGTGCAGGGGGATACGCAGTATTTT.

The chain carries TRBV10-3 and TRBJ1-4, with 9 bases that match TRBD1. The ends lost 8 bases at V and 3 bases at J; junction bases unmatched: 4. The CDR3 totals 14 residues. The germline V gene has CDR1 ENHRY and CDR2 SYGVKD. The CDR3 DNA follows: TGTGCCATCGGACAGGGGACTGCTAATGAAAAACTGTTTTTT. Protein: CAIGQGTANEKLFF.

The rearrangement links TRBV4-1 to TRBJ2-7; maybe TRBD2 (6 bases). Trimming left V 2 bases short and J 6 bases short, with 26 bases between. The CDR3 has 18 amino acids. In germline, CDR1 is MGHRA, CDR2 YSYEKL. Written as DNA, the CDR3 is TGCGCCAGCAGCCAACAACTCGCGGGCGGGCGGGGCGGGTTCGAGCAGTACTTC. The encoded protein is CASSQQLAGGRGGFEQYF.

The V and J genes are TRBV19 and TRBJ1-5; weak D call: TRBD1 (6 bases). V was clipped by 6 bases and J by 2 bases, with 8 bases between them. Germline lookup yields CDR1 LNHDA and CDR2 SQIVND (reference sequence). The CDR3 is 13 residues long. The CDR3 bases are TGTGCCAGTAGGAAGGGGGGCAATCAGCCCCAGCATTTT. It yields the protein CASRKGGNQPQHF.

This clone was seen just once. CDR3 bases: TGTGCCAGCAGCCCCCGCGCAGGGAACACTGAAGCTTTCTTT. Protein product: CASSPRAGNTEAFF. The rearrangement uses TRBV9 and TRBJ1-1; no reliable D call. Trimming left V 4 bases short and J 1 base short, with 11 bases between. This CDR3 has 14 residues. Germline loops: CDR1 SGDLS, CDR2 YYNGEE.

This chain joins TRBV6-5 and TRBJ2-3; perhaps TRBD2 as D (6 bases). The CDR3 contains 15 residues. V shed 0 bases and J shed 2 bases, with 9 bases lying between them. The germline V gene encodes CDR1 MNHEY and CDR2 SVGAGI. The CDR3 reads CASSYSGGLTDTQYF. CDR3 nucleotide sequence: TGTGCCAGCAGTTACTCTGGAGGGCTCACAGATACGCAGTATTTT.

V is TRBV30 and J is TRBJ1-1; 8 bases fit TRBD1. V was clipped by 7 bases and J by 1 base; unmatched bases: 5. CDR3 length: 13 residues. Germline loops: CDR1 GTSNPN, CDR2 SVGIG (reference sequence). The CDR3 coding sequence is TGTGCCTCCCACAGGGGGGGGAACACTGAAGCTTTCTTT. This gives the protein CASHRGGNTEAFF.

The rearrangement joins TRBV4-3 to TRBJ1-4, with no clear D. Germline assignment: CDR1 LGHNA and CDR2 YSLEER. V lost 3 bases, J lost 4 bases, and 9 bases lay in between. The CDR3 spans 14 residues. CDR3 in amino acids: CASSQGGNNEKLFF. The CDR3 DNA sequence: TGCGCCAGCAGCCAGGGAGGGAATAATGAAAAACTGTTTTTT.

The chain employs TRBV29-1 and TRBJ2-1; 9 bases line up with TRBD2. Looked up from germline, CDR1 is SQVTM and CDR2 is ANQGSEA. V was pared by 6 bases and J by 3 bases, with 3 bases of the junction left unmatched. The CDR3 totals 13 residues. CDR3 bases: TGCAGCGTGGGGACTAGCCTCTACAATGAGCAGTTCTTC. This sequence encodes CSVGTSLYNEQFF.

This chain connects TRBV25-1 to TRBJ1-2; 7 bases fit TRBD1. CDR1 and CDR2 (germline): MGHDK, SYGVNS. The CDR3 consists of 14 residues. Unmatched junction bases numbered 7, after V lost 3 bases and J lost 6 bases. CDR3 region: CASSEPNRGDGYTF. The DNA of the CDR3 is TGTGCCAGCAGTGAGCCTAACAGGGGAGATGGCTACACCTTC.

The V call is TRBV7-9, the J call TRBJ1-4; maybe TRBD1 (5 bases). The CDR3 totals 17 residues. The V and J ends lost 5 bases and 0 bases respectively, with 16 bases between them. From germline, CDR1 is SEHNR and CDR2 FQNEAQ (reference sequence). CDR3 DNA sequence: TGTGCCAGCAGCGGGGACGGGGGGAGAGCAACTAATGAAAAACTGTTTTTT. Its translation: CASSGDGGRATNEKLFF.

J is TRBJ2-5 and V is TRBV15; TRBD1 matches 8 bases. Per the germline V gene, CDR1 is LNHNV and CDR2 is YYDKDF (reference sequence). The J segment lost 4 bases and the V segment lost 2 bases, leaving 15 bases of the junction unmatched. This CDR3 contains 18 residues. CDR3 DNA: TGTGCCACCAGCAGACGGATTACAGGGGGACCCCTGGGAGAGACCCAGTACTTC. Protein sequence: CATSRRITGGPLGETQYF.

The V gene is TRBV5-6, the J gene TRBJ1-1, with D tentatively TRBD1 (6 bases). V shed 2 bases and J shed 2 bases, with 7 bases lying between them. Germline V lookup: CDR1 SGHDT, CDR2 YYEEEE. The CDR3 consists of 13 residues. CDR3 sequence: CASSLGGNTEAFF. CDR3 nucleotide sequence: TGTGCCAGCAGCTTAGGGGGTAACACTGAAGCTTTCTTT.

This clone was detected only a few times. The chain joins TRBV10-3 to TRBJ2-7; 12 positions match TRBD2. The CDR3 is 15 residues long. Germline values: CDR1 ENHRY, CDR2 SYGVKD. Losses at the gene ends were 7 bases for V and 6 bases for J; bases not matched to a gene: 10. CDR3 nucleotides: TGTGCCATCAAGGGTACTAGCGGGAGGTCGCCCGAGCAGTACTTC. This codes for CAIKGTSGRSPEQYF.

This chain connects TRBV3-1 (or the pseudogene TRBV3-2) to TRBJ1-1, with a weak D call TRBD1 (6 bases). Per germline, CDR1 LGHDT and CDR2 YNNKEL (reference sequence). V lost 2 bases and J lost 5, with 12 bases in between. The CDR3 spans 14 residues. The CDR3 DNA is TGTGCCAGCAGCCAACAGAAACAGGGTACTGAAGCTTTCTTT. Translation: CASSQQKQGTEAFF.

The sample holds one count of this clone. V is TRBV27 and J is TRBJ2-1, with TRBD2 matching over 8 bases. CDR3 length equals 16 residues. Germline assignment: CDR1 MNHEY and CDR2 SMNVEV (reference sequence). With 2 bases clipped from V and 3 bases from J, the junction kept 6 bases outside the gene matches. The CDR3 region is CASSLGIAGGYNEQFF. The CDR3 nucleotides are TGTGCCAGCAGTTTAGGGATTGCGGGAGGCTACAATGAGCAGTTCTTC.

The genes are TRBV7-9 and TRBJ2-2; TRBD2 matches 11 bases. The CDR3 totals 15 residues. Germline-derived CDR1 and CDR2 are SEHNR and FQNEAQ (reference sequence). The V and J ends lost 1 base and 5 bases, in that order; junction bases with no gene match: 0. CDR3 sequence (DNA): TGTGCCAGCAGCTTAGTAGCGGGAGGGACCGGGGAGCTGTTTTTT. Protein: CASSLVAGGTGELFF.

This rearrangement joins TRBV5-1 to TRBJ1-1, with a tentative D call TRBD1 (6 bases). The V gene lost 5 bases and the J gene lost 1 base, with 15 bases spanning the gap. CDR3 length equals 15 residues. Germline assignment: CDR1 SGHRS and CDR2 YFSETQ. The CDR3 DNA follows: TGCGCCAGCAGTCGAACAGGGAGGGGGAACACTGAAGCTTTCTTT. Its protein product is CASSRTGRGNTEAFF.

The genes are TRBV28 and TRBJ2-3; 7 bases line up with TRBD2. The trim removed 4 bases at V and 1 base at J, leaving 5 bases unmatched. The CDR3 sequence is 15 residues long. Germline loops: CDR1 MDHEN, CDR2 SYDVKM. CDR3 protein: CASSSIGLGTDTQYF. As DNA, the CDR3 is TGTGCCAGCAGTTCAATCGGACTAGGCACAGATACGCAGTATTTT.

The rearrangement links TRBV5-4 to TRBJ2-3, with 13 positions matching TRBD2. Germline CDR1 reads SGHNT; CDR2 reads YYREEE (reference sequence). V dropped 3 bases and J dropped 2; count of bases not matched to a gene: 12. The CDR3 is 19 amino acids. The CDR3 loop reads CASSSGTSGNTILTDTQYF. CDR3 nucleotide sequence: TGTGCCAGCAGCTCCGGGACTAGCGGGAATACAATACTCACAGATACGCAGTATTTT.

The V call is TRBV10-3, the J call TRBJ2-3, with 7 bases identical to TRBD2. V trimming: 10 bases; J trimming: 2 bases; junction bases outside the gene matches: 3. The CDR3 totals 12 residues. The germline V gene encodes CDR1 ENHRY and CDR2 SYGVKD. CDR3 sequence (DNA): TGTGCCAGCGGACTAGACACAGATACGCAGTATTTT. It translates to CASGLDTDTQYF.

The CDR3 DNA sequence: TGTGCCAGCACCCAGGTTGCTGGGGCCTCATCGGGTGGCTACACCTTC. Translation: CASTQVAGASSGGYTF. The chain uses TRBV28 and TRBJ1-2; tentatively, D is TRBD1 (5 bases). Germline assignment: CDR1 MDHEN and CDR2 SYDVKM. Trimming shortened V by 7 bases and J by 7 bases, and 25 bases separated the two germline ends. The length of the CDR3 is 16 residues.

By share, this clone ranks as medium-sized. The chain carries TRBV11-2 and TRBJ1-1; 7 bases align to TRBD1. Germline CDR1 and CDR2: SGHAT and FQNNGV. The CDR3 contains 11 residues. The CDR3 sequence is CATTEGAGAFF. DNA of the CDR3: TGTGCAACCACGGAGGGGGCGGGAGCTTTCTTT.

The rearrangement links TRBV19 to TRBJ2-7; 7 bases map to TRBD2. Unmatched junction bases numbered 7, after V lost 3 bases and J lost 2 bases. This CDR3 region has 15 residues. Germline values: CDR1 LNHDA, CDR2 SQIVND (reference sequence). CDR3 DNA: TGTGCCAGTAGTATTCTGGCGGGAGTTACCTACGAGCAGTACTTC. As protein: CASSILAGVTYEQYF. The full variable domain, completed using reference TRBV19 and TRBJ2-7, is DGGITQSPKYLFRKEGQNVTLSCEQNLNHDAMYWYRQDPGQGLRLIYYSQIVNDFQKGDIAEGYSVSREKKESFPLTVTSAQKNPTAFYLCASSILAGVTYEQYFGPGTRLTVT.